These 8 T cell receptor beta chains came from one sample sequenced in a study of regulatory T cells in long-lasting Graves disease. Documented time point: persistent/refractory GD, antithyroid drugs over 5 years with positive TRAb. The authors made the TCR library using RNA they extracted from PBMCs. iRepertoire HTBI primers and Arm-PCR of CDR3 regions built TCR beta libraries. In TCRdb, the multiplex PCR reads were re-called with MiXCR into one record per CDR3 protein. Here the sample spans fewer than 400,000 distinct CDR3 sequences, 20% being singletons. Here the sequenced sample was peripheral blood mononuclear cells (PBMCs), taken when the disease was refractory, from a patient treated with antithyroid drugs. The receptors derive from a female donor with Graves disease.

This clonotype has at least ten counts. This chain connects TRBV20-1 to TRBJ2-6; D might be TRBD1 or TRBD2, each matching 5 bases. V lost 4 bases and J lost 1, with 11 bases in between. In germline, CDR1 is DFQATT, CDR2 SNEGSKA (reference sequence). This CDR3 spans 15 amino acids. The CDR3 DNA is TGCAGTGCTACGACCGGGACGTCTGGGGCCAACGTCCTGACTTTC. The encoded protein is CSATTGTSGANVLTF.

The rearrangement joins TRBV7-3 to TRBJ2-2, with D perhaps matching TRBD1 or TRBD2 (5 bases each). This CDR3 spans 18 amino acids. The V gene's germline CDR1 is SGHTA and CDR2 FQGTGA. V was shortened by 5 bases and J by 5 bases, with 24 bases between the two germline ends. CDR3 in DNA: TGTGCCAGCAGCCAGACCAGGGACCTGAACCTGGGGACCGGGGAGCTGTTTTTT. This codes for CASSQTRDLNLGTGELFF. Together with reference TRBV7-3 and TRBJ2-2, the CDR3 gives the full variable domain: GAGVSQTPSNKVTEKGKYVELRCDPISGHTALYWYRQSLGQGPEFLIYFQGTGAADDSGLPNDRFFAVRPEGSVSTLKIQRTERGDSAVYLCASSQTRDLNLGTGELFFGEGSRLTVL.

This clonotype turned up a few times. The CDR3 sequence: CASSKLTGGTEAFF. The CDR3 DNA follows: TGTGCCAGCAGTAAATTAACAGGGGGCACTGAAGCTTTCTTT. The chain recombines TRBV12-3 or TRBV12-4 with TRBJ1-1, with TRBD1 matching over 8 bases. The CDR3 totals 14 residues. Trimming removed 5 bases from V and 4 bases from J; junction bases left unmatched: 6.

This clonotype was seen a handful of times. This may come from a read error, since a much larger clone is one base off. The V call is TRBV12-3 or TRBV12-4, the J call TRBJ1-1; D gene ambiguous. The CDR3 loop spans 13 amino acids. This CDR3 is CASNLGFNTEAFF. The CDR3 bases are TGTGCCAGCAATTTAGGCTTTAACACTGAAGCTTTCTTT.

Points on this clonotype: This sequence may be a read error, since a much larger clone differs from it by one base. CDR3 sequence: CASSPMTRRRQDQYF. CDR3 DNA sequence: TGTGCCAGCAGTCCGATGACCCGGAGGCGACAGGACCAGTACTTC. The V and J genes are TRBV28 and TRBJ2-5, with D possibly being TRBD1 (6 bases). The CDR3 spans 15 residues. Trimming took 5 bases from V and 10 from J, leaving 23 bases between them. Germline values: CDR1 MDHEN, CDR2 SYDVKM.

This clonotype was detected ten times or more. The V and J genes are TRBV3-1 and TRBJ2-5; TRBD1 matches 10 bases. Per the germline V gene, CDR1 is LGHDT and CDR2 is YNNKEL (reference sequence). V gave up 0 bases and J gave up 4 bases; unmatched junction bases: 2. The CDR3 contains 15 residues. The CDR3 DNA sequence: TGTGCCAGCAGCCAAGATGGGACAGGGGCAGAGACCCAGTACTTC. Translation gives CASSQDGTGAETQYF.

The chain couples TRBV7-9 to TRBJ2-2; 10 bases match TRBD1. Per the germline V gene, CDR1 is SEHNR and CDR2 is FQNEAQ (reference sequence). This CDR3 comprises 16 residues. V lost 4 bases and J lost 4; bases outside the gene matches: 6. CDR3 sequence (DNA): TGTGCCAGCAGCTCAAAGACAGGGGGCTTCACCGGGGAGCTGTTTTTT. As protein: CASSSKTGGFTGELFF.

In its sample, this clonotype was seen a few times. This chain links TRBV19 with TRBJ2-7; the D is unclear. The CDR3 extends over 14 amino acids. V was shortened by 6 bases and J by 1 base, with 13 bases between the two germline ends. Looked up from germline, CDR1 is LNHDA and CDR2 is SQIVND (reference sequence). Here the CDR3 reads CASRPRTDSYEQYF. The DNA for the CDR3 is TGTGCCAGTAGACCGAGGACCGATTCCTACGAGCAGTACTTC.